This T cell receptor beta chain was retrieved from a study of tissue T cells after allogeneic stem cell transplantation. Study-wide background: Recipient PBMCs from before transplant existed for five GVHD patients. The study's findings and limits: In patients and mice, blood and spleen missed much of tissue repertoire. Across patients, clones rarely overlapped, yet motif clusters were shared tissue-specifically. The study did not identify alloreactive or antigen-specific tissue TCRs, and some clones might be persisting host cells.

The repertoire was sequenced with immunoSEQ multiplex PCR; TCRdb's copy has only in-frame clones and lacks some. Here the sample spans tens of thousands of clones, 92% being singletons. Comments on this clone: Its matching antigen is unknown.

Germline V gives CDR1 SGHTA, CDR2 FQGNSA. The germline V and J ends were trimmed by 2 bases and 1 base, with 15 bases remaining between them. The CDR3 is made up of 17 amino acids. The chain combines TRBV7-2 with TRBJ1-3; no firm D call. Here the sequenced sample was blood, taken before transplantation. This receptor was identified in a woman aged 40-75 years who later had graft-versus-host disease after an allogeneic stem cell transplant. The CDR3 DNA reads as TGTGCCAGCAGCTTATATCGGGTCAGTCGGTCTGGAAACACCATATATTTT. As protein: CASSLYRVSRSGNTIYF. Looking up the rest from reference TRBV7-2 and TRBJ1-3 gives the full variable domain: GAGVSQSPSNKVTEKGKDVELRCDPISGHTALYWYRQSLGQGLEFLIYFQGNSAPDKSGLPSDRFSAERTGGSVSTLTIQRTQQEDSAVYLCASSLYRVSRSGNTIYFGEGSWLTVV.